Below are 21 T cell receptor beta chains sequenced from a single sample in a study of T cells in Graves' hyperthyroidism and ophthalmopathy. TCR beta CDR3 region amplification was performed from RNA transcripts. The HTBI primer set drove a first-round RT-PCR of the TCR CDR3. TCRdb passed the multiplex PCR reads through MiXCR, listing each CDR3 protein once. Among over 200,000 distinct CDR3 sequences, roughly a sixth were seen once, and the ten largest hold 50%. Source material: blood. The receptors here all came from a man in his forties or fifties with Graves' hyperthyroidism.

On this clonotype: The final CDR3 position lacks the conserved phenylalanine or tryptophan, pointing to a likely read error. The gene calls are TRBV27 and TRBJ2-7; weak D call: TRBD1 (5 bases). V was cut by 6 bases and J by 3 bases, with 12 bases left in between. This CDR3 comprises 13 residues. Germline CDR1 MNHEY, CDR2 SMNVEV (reference sequence). The CDR3 is CASSRTPLYEQYL. CDR3 nucleotides: TGTGCCAGCAGCAGGACACCCCTCTACGAGCAGTACCTC.

The table lists this clonotype with many counts. CDR3 loop: CSARDLAGGPKNIQYF. Written as DNA, the CDR3 is TGCAGTGCTAGAGACCTAGCGGGAGGGCCCAAAAACATTCAGTACTTC. V is TRBV20-1 and J is TRBJ2-4, with TRBD2 matching 12 bases. The V and J ends lost 0 bases and 2 bases, in that order; junction bases with no gene match: 2. Per germline, CDR1 DFQATT and CDR2 SNEGSKA (reference sequence). There are 16 residues in the CDR3.

At least ten counts were recorded for this clonotype. The chain employs TRBV6-1 and TRBJ2-5; TRBD1 matches at 7 bases. CDR3 length: 15 residues. Trimming cost V 4 bases and J 5 bases; bases outside gene matches: 10. Germline-derived CDR1 and CDR2 are MNHNS and SASEGT. The CDR3 spells CASSGWDSLGETQYF. In DNA, the CDR3 is TGTGCCAGCAGTGGATGGGACAGCCTGGGTGAGACCCAGTACTTC.

About this clonotype: One end of the junction varies from germline; a read error may be responsible. The CDR3 DNA follows: TGCGCCAGCAGGCCCGGACAGCTGCCCACTGAAGCTTTCTTT. It is translated as CASRPGQLPTEAFF. The chain has TRBV6-1 and TRBJ1-1, with D tentatively TRBD1 (6 bases). Germline-derived CDR1 and CDR2 are MNHNS and SASEGT. The CDR3 sequence is 14 residues long.

The chain couples TRBV2 to TRBJ2-7; possible D gene TRBD1, 6 bases. CDR1 and CDR2 (germline): SNHLY, FYNNEI. The CDR3 sequence is 13 residues long. V lost 6 bases and J 1 base, leaving 10 bases between the germline ends. The CDR3 spells CASRLTGSYEQYF. The CDR3, as DNA: TGTGCCAGCAGGCTCACAGGGTCCTACGAGCAGTACTTC.

This clonotype occurred many times. The chain combines TRBV7-2 with TRBJ2-1; 9 bases agree with TRBD2. Germline V lookup: CDR1 SGHTA, CDR2 FQGNSA. CDR3 length: 14 residues. Germline trimming cut 7 bases from V and 7 bases from J; bases unmatched to any gene: 8. CDR3 nucleotide sequence: TGTGCCAGCAAGGTAGCGGGAGTCTCTAATGAGCAGTTCTTC. Protein sequence: CASKVAGVSNEQFF.

The rearrangement joins TRBV4-2 to TRBJ2-3; 10 bases fit TRBD2. This CDR3 region has 17 residues. The junction had 9 bases not matched to a gene; V was cut back by 3 bases and J by 3 bases. Per germline, CDR1 LGHNA and CDR2 YNFKEQ. The CDR3 loop reads CASSHRASGSRTDTQYF. The CDR3 DNA sequence: TGTGCCAGCAGCCACAGGGCTAGCGGGAGTCGAACAGATACGCAGTATTTT.

This clonotype was seen a few times. V is TRBV19 and J is TRBJ1-2; D perhaps matches TRBD1 (6 bases). Germline V gene lookup returns CDR1 LNHDA and CDR2 SQIVND (reference sequence). V gave up 7 bases and J gave up 4 bases, with 16 bases separating them. The CDR3 is made up of 14 amino acids. CDR3 sequence (DNA): TGTGCCAGTAAGCCCCCCGGGGGCATCTATGGCTACACCTTC. Translating gives CASKPPGGIYGYTF.

At least ten counts were recorded for this clonotype. The genes are TRBV5-5 and TRBJ2-7; 7 positions match TRBD1. CDR3 length: 14 amino acids. Losses at the gene ends were 6 bases for V and 2 bases for J; bases not matched to a gene: 8. The germline CDR1 and CDR2 sequences are SGHKS and YYEKEE (reference sequence). The CDR3 loop reads CASNDRAGPYEQYF. The CDR3 bases are TGTGCCAGCAACGACAGGGCCGGCCCCTACGAGCAGTACTTC.

This clonotype was seen at least ten times. This chain links TRBV2 with TRBJ2-7; D is perhaps TRBD1 or TRBD2 (6 bases each). This CDR3 contains 17 residues. Trimming left V 4 bases short and J 5 bases short, with 24 bases between. Germline-derived CDR1 and CDR2 are SNHLY and FYNNEI. In nucleotides, the CDR3 is TGTGCCAGCAGTGCGGGGGCCCTTACAGCTCATTCAAACGAGCAGTACTTC. It is translated as CASSAGALTAHSNEQYF.

This clonotype has ten or more counts. The chain recombines TRBV28 with TRBJ2-3; 8 positions agree with TRBD1. V lost 9 bases to trimming and J lost 5 bases; unmatched junction nucleotides: 4. The CDR3 spans 12 residues. The V gene's germline CDR1 is MDHEN and CDR2 SYDVKM. CDR3 sequence reads: CASDRGGDTQYF. CDR3 in DNA: TGTGCCAGTGACAGGGGAGGAGATACGCAGTATTTT.

This clonotype came up many times. The chain uses TRBV20-1 and TRBJ2-3, with D perhaps being TRBD1 or TRBD2 (5 bases each). This CDR3 has 15 amino acids. Trimming took off 2 bases at V and 4 bases at J, with 16 bases between the two ends. The germline CDR1 and CDR2 sequences are DFQATT and SNEGSKA (reference sequence). This CDR3 reads CSARPGLGLADTQYF. The CDR3 bases are TGCAGTGCTAGACCGGGGCTCGGGTTGGCAGATACGCAGTATTTT.

The CDR3 DNA follows: TGTGCCAGCAGCCAAGATAACGGGGAACGGAATGAGCAGTTCTTC. Residues: CASSQDNGERNEQFF. V usage is TRBV7-8 and J usage is TRBJ2-1; possibly TRBD2 for D (5 bases). CDR3 length equals 15 residues. Germline V lookup: CDR1 SGHVS, CDR2 FQNEAQ. V dropped 5 bases and J dropped 7 bases, with 18 bases sitting between them.

The chain uses TRBV5-1 and TRBJ2-2; 7 nucleotides match TRBD1. In germline, CDR1 is SGHRS, CDR2 YFSETQ. There are 15 residues in the CDR3. With 4 bases clipped from V and 7 bases from J, the junction kept 10 bases outside the gene matches. CDR3 nucleotides: TGCGCCAGCAGCGATACCGGGACAGAGAGCGGGGAGCTGTTTTTT. It codes for CASSDTGTESGELFF. The entire variable domain, with the rest obtained from reference TRBV5-1 and TRBJ2-2, is as follows: KAGVTQTPRYLIKTRGQQVTLSCSPISGHRSVSWYQQTPGQGLQFLFEYFSETQRNKGNFPGRFSGRQFSNSRSEMNVSTLELGDSALYLCASSDTGTESGELFFGEGSRLTVL.

This clonotype has ten or more counts. J is TRBJ2-7 and V is TRBV28, with 14 bases lining up with TRBD2. After removal of 10 bases from V and 5 bases from J, the junction contained 10 bases not matched to a gene. CDR1 and CDR2 (germline): MDHEN, SYDVKM. This CDR3 contains 15 residues. The CDR3 DNA sequence: TGTGCCACCAATGGACTAGCGGGAGGAATCCACGAGCAGTACTTC. This codes for CATNGLAGGIHEQYF.

This clonotype was seen ten or more times. This chain links TRBV28 with TRBJ1-2, with 7 bases fitting TRBD1. Germline V gives CDR1 MDHEN, CDR2 SYDVKM. There are 16 residues in the CDR3. V lost 6 bases, J lost 4 bases, and 14 bases stayed unmatched. As DNA, the CDR3 is TGTGCCAGCAGACCACCCCTGGGGGACAGCACCTATGGCTACACCTTC. It translates to CASRPPLGDSTYGYTF.

In this sample, this clonotype turned up many times. V usage is TRBV2 and J usage is TRBJ1-4; 7 bases line up with TRBD1. This CDR3 is built from 15 residues. V lost 7 bases and J lost 6; bases outside the gene matches: 11. Germline CDR1 SNHLY, CDR2 FYNNEI. In nucleotides, the CDR3 is TGTGCCAGCAAAAGGGGGCGCGGGTCTGATGAAAAACTGTTTTTT. This gives the protein CASKRGRGSDEKLFF.

This clonotype was seen at least ten times. V is TRBV11-2 and J is TRBJ1-6; 7 nucleotides agree with TRBD1. CDR1 and CDR2 from the germline V gene are SGHAT and FQNNGV. The V gene end was trimmed by 1 base and the J gene end by 9 bases; junction bases not matched to a gene: 6. This CDR3 region has 15 residues. Here the CDR3 reads CASSLVAGGTSPLHF. CDR3 DNA sequence: TGTGCCAGCAGCTTAGTGGCAGGGGGGACTTCACCCCTCCACTTT. Drawing the rest from reference TRBV11-2 and TRBJ1-6, the complete variable domain is EAGVAQSPRYKIIEKRQSVAFWCNPISGHATLYWYQQILGQGPKLLIQFQNNGVVDDSQLPKDRFSAERLKGVDSTLKIQPAKLEDSAVYLCASSLVAGGTSPLHFGNGTRLTVT.

This chain uses TRBV29-1 with TRBJ2-7, with D maybe TRBD2 (6 bases). The germline V gene has CDR1 SQVTM and CDR2 ANQGSEA. The CDR3 consists of 14 residues. V lost 6 bases and J 1 base, leaving 16 bases between the germline ends. Here the CDR3 reads CSVVTSRRSYEQYF. DNA of the CDR3: TGCAGCGTCGTAACTAGCAGGAGGTCCTACGAGCAGTACTTC.

This clonotype has a count of ten or more. This chain uses TRBV11-2 with TRBJ1-5; D ambiguous. The CDR3 consists of 14 residues. Trimming removed 3 bases at V and 1 base at J, with 7 bases between. In germline, CDR1 is SGHAT, CDR2 FQNNGV. The CDR3 nucleotides are TGTGCCAGCAGCTTTGGGCCGAGCAATCAGCCCCAGCATTTT. Its protein is CASSFGPSNQPQHF. The whole variable domain, remainder taken from reference TRBV11-2 and TRBJ1-5, is EAGVAQSPRYKIIEKRQSVAFWCNPISGHATLYWYQQILGQGPKLLIQFQNNGVVDDSQLPKDRFSAERLKGVDSTLKIQPAKLEDSAVYLCASSFGPSNQPQHFGDGTRLSIL.

This clonotype has at least ten counts. The rearrangement uses TRBV5-1 and TRBJ2-1, with TRBD2 matching 9 bases. Germline V gene data show CDR1 as SGHRS and CDR2 as YFSETQ. The V segment lost 0 bases and the J segment 0 bases; nucleotides outside the gene matches: 7. This CDR3 is 18 amino acids long. The CDR3 here is CASSLVASGEASYNEQFF. For the CDR3, the DNA is TGCGCCAGCAGCTTGGTGGCTAGCGGGGAGGCCTCCTACAATGAGCAGTTCTTC.